These 10 T cell receptor beta chains were all obtained from the same sample, sequenced in a study of shared clonotypes between healthy human individuals. Sequenced by immunoSEQ multiplex PCR; TCRdb stores in-frame clones only, minus some. The sample includes 1.4 million to 1.5 million clones, 96% seen only once; the top ten take roughly 1.1%. The specimen sequenced was naive CD4+ T cells sorted from blood. Regarding subset: CD45RA+ positively selected. The receptors were sampled from a young man in good health.

The chain is built from TRBV5-4 and TRBJ2-3; 9 bases map to TRBD2. The V gene end was trimmed by 0 bases and the J gene end by 6 bases; junction bases not matched to a gene: 5. This CDR3 spans 15 amino acids. Germline V gene sequence: CDR1 SGHNT, CDR2 YYREEE (reference sequence). The CDR3 coding sequence is TGTGCCAGCAGCTTGGGGCTAGCGGGATTTGATACGCAGTATTTT. This encodes CASSLGLAGFDTQYF.

The chain couples TRBV28 to TRBJ1-2, with D possibly TRBD1 on 5 matching bases. Trimming left V 6 bases short and J 8 bases short, with 10 bases between. The V gene's germline CDR1 is MDHEN and CDR2 SYDVKM. The CDR3 length is 11 residues. The DNA for the CDR3 is TGTGCCAGCAGCGACCCAGGGGGCTACACCTTC. This gives the protein CASSDPGGYTF.

V gene TRBV30 combines with J gene TRBJ1-1; 10 bases agree with TRBD1. The germline V gene encodes CDR1 GTSNPN and CDR2 SVGIG (reference sequence). The CDR3 totals 13 residues. J gave up 7 bases and V 4 bases, and 6 bases lay outside the gene matches. CDR3 in DNA: TGTGCCTGGAAGCGACAGGGGGCAGGTGAAGCTTTCTTT. Amino acid sequence: CAWKRQGAGEAFF.

This clone was seen a single time. The genes are TRBV9 and TRBJ2-4; TRBD1 matches at 7 bases. The germline V gene has CDR1 SGDLS and CDR2 YYNGEE. The CDR3 runs to 16 residues. Germline trimming cut 4 bases from V and 8 bases from J; bases unmatched to any gene: 15. This chain's CDR3 is CASSLGGRDSGDIQYF. CDR3 nucleotide sequence: TGTGCCAGCAGCTTAGGGGGCCGGGATTCTGGAGACATTCAGTACTTC.

V gene TRBV6-5 combines with J gene TRBJ1-4; no definite D call. With 3 bases removed from V and 8 bases from J, the gap between germline ends came to 10 bases. Germline assignment: CDR1 MNHEY and CDR2 SVGAGI. This CDR3 contains 13 residues. CDR3 DNA sequence: TGTGCCAGCAGTTATAAGGGAAACGAAAAACTGTTTTTT. Translated: CASSYKGNEKLFF.

The J gene is TRBJ2-1, the V gene TRBV29-1, with 9 bases fitting TRBD2. The ends lost 6 bases at V and 5 bases at J; junction bases unmatched: 8. The CDR3 has 14 residues. Germline V gene data show CDR1 as SQVTM and CDR2 as ANQGSEA. CDR3 residues: CSVTLLAGHNEQFF. Here the CDR3 DNA reads TGCAGCGTGACCCTGCTAGCGGGACACAATGAGCAGTTCTTC.

Worth noting for this clone: This CDR3 is also generated by other DNA sequences in the sample. The V call is TRBV6-5, the J call TRBJ2-3, with no clear D. V gave up 2 bases and J gave up 0 bases, with 9 bases separating them. Germline V CDR1 and CDR2: MNHEY, SVGAGI. The CDR3 runs to 15 residues. The CDR3 here is CASSYLGTSTDTQYF. The CDR3 DNA reads TGTGCCAGCAGTTACCTAGGCACCAGCACAGATACGCAGTATTTT.

The chain carries TRBV11-3 and TRBJ2-1; 9 positions match TRBD2. Germline CDR1 and CDR2: SGHNT and YENEEA. The CDR3 extends over 18 amino acids. V shed 2 bases, J shed 4 bases, and the junction held 12 bases outside the gene matches. CDR3 loop: CASSLSGLAGSPYNEQFF. The CDR3 nucleotides read TGTGCCAGCAGCTTATCGGGGCTAGCGGGAAGCCCTTACAATGAGCAGTTCTTC.

The chain employs TRBV5-4 and TRBJ1-1; unclear D gene. Trimming shortened V by 4 bases and J by 1 base, and 17 bases separated the two germline ends. Germline-derived CDR1 and CDR2 are SGHNT and YYREEE (reference sequence). The CDR3 runs to 16 residues. CDR3 in amino acids: CASSPQGQDWNTEAFF. CDR3 in DNA: TGTGCCAGCAGCCCCCAAGGGCAGGATTGGAACACTGAAGCTTTCTTT.

The chain combines TRBV6-1 with TRBJ2-1; 13 bases fit TRBD2. The V gene's germline CDR1 is MNHNS and CDR2 SASEGT. This CDR3 has 15 amino acids. The ends lost 5 bases at V and 6 bases at J; junction bases unmatched: 4. The CDR3 DNA sequence: TGTGCCAGCAGTTCGGGACTAGCGGGAACCAATGAGCAGTTCTTC. Translation gives CASSSGLAGTNEQFF.